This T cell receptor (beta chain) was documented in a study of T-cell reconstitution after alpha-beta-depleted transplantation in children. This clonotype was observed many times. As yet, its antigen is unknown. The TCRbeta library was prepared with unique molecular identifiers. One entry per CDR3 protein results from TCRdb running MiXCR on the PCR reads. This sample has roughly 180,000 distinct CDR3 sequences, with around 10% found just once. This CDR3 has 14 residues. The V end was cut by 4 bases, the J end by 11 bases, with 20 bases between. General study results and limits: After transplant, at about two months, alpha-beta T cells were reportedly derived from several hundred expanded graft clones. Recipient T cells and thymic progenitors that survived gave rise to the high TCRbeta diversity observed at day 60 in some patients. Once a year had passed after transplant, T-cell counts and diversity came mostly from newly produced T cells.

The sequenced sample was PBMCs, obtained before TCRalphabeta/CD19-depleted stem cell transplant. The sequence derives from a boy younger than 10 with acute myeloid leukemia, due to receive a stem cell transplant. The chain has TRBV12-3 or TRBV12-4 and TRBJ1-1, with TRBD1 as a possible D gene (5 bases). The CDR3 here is CASSWGIGTGDAFF. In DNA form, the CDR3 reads TGTGCCAGCAGTTGGGGCATAGGGACCGGTGATGCTTTCTTT.